These 30 T cell receptor beta chains share one sample of origin, sequenced in a study of regulatory T cells in long-lasting Graves disease. Time point given: newly diagnosed GD, antithyroid drugs for less than 3 months. Making the TCR library involved RNA that had been extracted from PBMCs. With iRepertoire HTBI primers and Arm-PCR of CDR3 regions, TCR beta libraries were built. TCRdb independently ran MiXCR on the multiplex PCR reads; one entry per CDR3 protein. The table lists a few hundred thousand distinct CDR3 sequences, approximately 13% of them singletons. The same specimen was also included in a second study, on T cells in Graves' hyperthyroidism and ophthalmopathy.

The starting material was peripheral blood mononuclear cells (PBMCs), obtained at new diagnosis, from a patient treated with antithyroid drugs. Source of these receptors: a man younger than 45 with Graves disease.

Of note for this clonotype: A much larger clone differs from this one at a single base, so this may be a read error. This chain connects TRBV24-1 to TRBJ2-3, with 11 positions matching TRBD1. This CDR3 spans 16 amino acids. Germline CDR1 KGHDR, CDR2 SFDVKD. The CDR3, as DNA: TGTACCACCAGTGATCAGGACAGGGGGCAAACAGATACGCAGTATTTT. Its protein product is CTTSDQDRGQTDTQYF.

The table lists this clonotype with a few counts. The chain joins TRBV18 to TRBJ2-3, with 11 bases aligning to TRBD2. Germline V lookup: CDR1 KGHSH, CDR2 LQKENI. Trimming cost V 1 base and J 2 bases; bases outside gene matches: 2. The CDR3 is 16 amino acids. The CDR3: CASSPQLAGVTDTQYF. In DNA form, the CDR3 reads TGTGCCAGCTCACCACAACTAGCGGGAGTCACAGATACGCAGTATTTT.

With respect to this clonotype: This sequence may be a read error, since a much larger clone differs from it by one base. The chain links TRBV15 to TRBJ2-5; TRBD2 agrees at 12 bases. There are 15 residues in the CDR3. Germline V gives CDR1 LNHNV, CDR2 YYDKDF (reference sequence). The CDR3 sequence: CATRRLAGVQETQHF. The CDR3, as DNA: TGTGCCACCAGAAGACTAGCGGGAGTACAAGAGACCCAGCACTTC. Using reference TRBV15 and TRBJ2-5 for the parts outside the CDR3, the full variable domain is DAMVIQNPRYQVTQFGKPVTLSCSQTLNHNVMYWYQQKSSQAPKLLFHYYDKDFNNEADTPDNFQSRRPNTSFCFLDIRSPGLGDTAMYLCATRRLAGVQETQHFGPGTRLLVL.

Remarks on this clonotype: As the CDR3 is not closed by the conserved phenylalanine or tryptophan, this likely results from a read error. This rearrangement joins TRBV6-2 or TRBV6-3 to TRBJ2-1; 7 bases are a match to TRBD2. The trim removed 5 bases at V and 7 bases at J, leaving 8 bases unmatched. CDR3 size: 14 residues. Germline CDR1 reads MNHEY; CDR2 reads SVGEGT. This CDR3 reads CASSVGLTVNEQFL. The CDR3 DNA reads TGTGCCAGCAGTGTGGGACTAACGGTGAATGAGCAGTTCCTC.

This clonotype was seen at least ten times. The rearrangement links TRBV10-3 to TRBJ2-1; D is possibly TRBD2 (5 bases). CDR3 size: 14 residues. V was cut by 5 bases and J by 4 bases, with 12 bases left in between. The V gene's germline CDR1 is ENHRY and CDR2 SYGVKD. The CDR3 protein is CAISTSPLYNEQFF. The CDR3 DNA reads as TGTGCCATCAGTACTAGTCCCTTATACAATGAGCAGTTCTTC.

This clonotype was seen a handful of times. The chain is built from TRBV7-9 and TRBJ2-1, with 8 bases aligning to TRBD1. This CDR3 contains 12 residues. Germline loops: CDR1 SEHNR, CDR2 FQNEAQ (reference sequence). V dropped 3 bases and J dropped 11; count of bases not matched to a gene: 3. The CDR3 loop reads CASSLDRAKQFF. CDR3 nucleotide sequence: TGTGCCAGCAGCTTGGACAGGGCGAAGCAGTTCTTC. Together with reference TRBV7-9 and TRBJ2-1, the CDR3 gives the full variable domain: DTGVSQNPRHKITKRGQNVTFRCDPISEHNRLYWYRQTLGQGPEFLTYFQNEAQLEKSRLLSDRFSAERPKGSFSTLEIQRTEQGDSAMYLCASSLDRAKQFFGPGTRLTVL.

This clonotype was counted ten times or more. The V and J genes are TRBV2 and TRBJ1-4, with TRBD1 identical over 7 bases. V dropped 8 bases and J dropped 5; count of bases not matched to a gene: 8. The CDR3 runs 14 residues. The germline CDR1 and CDR2 sequences are SNHLY and FYNNEI. The chain's CDR3 is CASGRQGVNEKLFF. CDR3 DNA sequence: TGTGCCAGCGGGAGACAGGGAGTAAATGAAAAACTGTTTTTT. Filled out from reference TRBV2 and TRBJ1-4, the complete variable domain reads EPEVTQTPSHQVTQMGQEVILRCVPISNHLYFYWYRQILGQKVEFLVSFYNNEISEKSEIFDDQFSVERPDGSNFTLKIRSTKLEDSAMYFCASGRQGVNEKLFFGSGTQLSVL.

This clonotype was counted ten times or more. The genes are TRBV10-3 and TRBJ1-5; D gene unclear. The CDR3 runs to 14 residues. Germline loops: CDR1 ENHRY, CDR2 SYGVKD. With 6 bases removed from V and 1 base from J, the gap between germline ends came to 10 bases. The CDR3 DNA reads as TGTGCCATCAGCTCAGTAAAAAGCAATCAGCCCCAGCATTTT. Translation: CAISSVKSNQPQHF.

The chain couples TRBV20-1 to TRBJ2-3, with 9 nucleotides matching TRBD2. The CDR3 consists of 14 residues. Per the germline V gene, CDR1 is DFQATT and CDR2 is SNEGSKA (reference sequence). The CDR3 sequence: CSAGGVRSTDTQYF. For the CDR3, the DNA is TGCAGCGCGGGGGGGGTTCGAAGCACAGATACGCAGTATTTT.

The chain uses TRBV2 and TRBJ1-2; 10 bases align to TRBD1. Per the germline V gene, CDR1 is SNHLY and CDR2 is FYNNEI. V dropped 6 bases and J dropped 13; count of bases not matched to a gene: 5. The CDR3 totals 11 residues. This CDR3 is CASRVTGGRTF. The CDR3 DNA reads as TGTGCCAGCAGGGTGACAGGGGGCCGCACCTTC.

This clonotype was found many times. V is TRBV7-2 and J is TRBJ2-1; 7 nucleotides match TRBD2. V shed 3 bases, J shed 4 bases, and the junction held 12 bases outside the gene matches. This CDR3 spans 17 amino acids. Germline CDR1 reads SGHTA; CDR2 reads FQGNSA. DNA for the CDR3: TGTGCCAGCAGCTTCGACGCCCTGGCTAGCGGTTACAATGAGCAGTTCTTC. Protein sequence: CASSFDALASGYNEQFF.

The chain carries TRBV20-1 and TRBJ2-3, with 7 bases fitting TRBD1. Germline lookup yields CDR1 DFQATT and CDR2 SNEGSKA (reference sequence). The CDR3 is 12 amino acids. With V trimmed by 6 bases and J by 7 bases, 7 bases remained unmatched. The DNA of the CDR3 is TGCAGTGCAACGGACAGGTGGTATACGCAGTATTTT. Translating it yields CSATDRWYTQYF.

This clonotype has at least ten counts. This sequence joins TRBV2 and TRBJ2-1; possible D gene TRBD2, 6 bases. Per germline, CDR1 SNHLY and CDR2 FYNNEI. V lost 7 bases and J lost 4, with 11 bases in between. This CDR3 contains 13 residues. CDR3 sequence: CASTASEYNEQFF. The CDR3 region has the DNA TGTGCCAGCACGGCTAGCGAGTACAATGAGCAGTTCTTC.

This clonotype was counted many times. The chain has TRBV18 and TRBJ1-5; no definite D call. The V end lost 5 bases, the J end lost 5 bases, and 7 bases lay between the germline ends. CDR3 length: 12 amino acids. The germline gives CDR1 KGHSH, CDR2 LQKENI. CDR3 in amino acids: CASSGSDQPQHF. CDR3 nucleotide sequence: TGTGCCAGCTCAGGCAGCGATCAGCCCCAGCATTTT.

The rearrangement joins TRBV30 to TRBJ1-1, with D perhaps TRBD1 (5 bases). CDR3 length equals 13 residues. V lost 7 bases and J 4 bases, leaving 16 bases between the germline ends. The germline V gene has CDR1 GTSNPN and CDR2 SVGIG (reference sequence). The CDR3 sequence is CALSRQTGTEAFF. DNA of the CDR3: TGTGCCTTGTCCCGACAGACGGGCACTGAAGCTTTCTTT.

This clonotype was observed many times. The chain recombines TRBV2 with TRBJ1-2; 10 bases agree with TRBD1. The ends lost 6 bases at V and 7 bases at J; junction bases unmatched: 5. The V gene's germline CDR1 is SNHLY and CDR2 FYNNEI. The CDR3 loop spans 13 amino acids. This CDR3 reads CASRRQGAGGYTF. The DNA of the CDR3 is TGTGCCAGCAGGAGACAGGGGGCTGGTGGCTACACCTTC.

This chain joins TRBV20-1 and TRBJ1-2; 7 bases line up with TRBD1. The trim removed 6 bases at V and 4 bases at J, leaving 11 bases unmatched. CDR1 and CDR2 (germline): DFQATT, SNEGSKA (reference sequence). The CDR3 covers 14 residues. CDR3 in DNA: TGCAGTGCCCCTATAGGGGGCGTTAGCTATGGCTACACCTTC. Translated, it gives CSAPIGGVSYGYTF.

The chain recombines TRBV3-1 with TRBJ2-2; D is unclear. The germline V gene encodes CDR1 LGHDT and CDR2 YNNKEL (reference sequence). The V and J ends lost 3 bases and 6 bases respectively, with 2 bases between them. The length of the CDR3 is 11 residues. The CDR3 nucleotides read TGTGCCAGCAGCCACGCCGGGGAGCTGTTTTTT. Translation: CASSHAGELFF.

This clonotype was seen a few times. V usage is TRBV15 and J usage is TRBJ2-7, with D maybe TRBD1 (6 bases). This CDR3 is 15 amino acids long. Per germline, CDR1 LNHNV and CDR2 YYDKDF (reference sequence). The ends were cut back, 4 bases at V and 9 bases at J, with 22 bases in the middle. The CDR3 sequence: CATSTQTGSTMGQYF. CDR3 nucleotides: TGTGCCACCAGCACCCAGACAGGTTCTACGATGGGGCAGTACTTC.

This clonotype occurred many times. The genes are TRBV20-1 and TRBJ2-7; 8 bases are a match to TRBD1. The CDR3 consists of 14 residues. CDR1 and CDR2 from the germline V gene are DFQATT and SNEGSKA (reference sequence). The V segment lost 4 bases and the J segment 1 base; nucleotides outside the gene matches: 6. DNA for the CDR3: TGCAGTGCTAACCGACAGGGGCTGTCCTACGAGCAGTACTTC. This encodes CSANRQGLSYEQYF.

This clonotype was counted a few times. This chain connects TRBV20-1 to TRBJ2-1, with D uncertain. Trimming cost V 3 bases and J 4 bases, with 7 bases left between them. The CDR3 spans 12 residues. Germline loops: CDR1 DFQATT, CDR2 SNEGSKA (reference sequence). DNA of the CDR3: TGCAGTGCTAGCCCGCGATACAATGAGCAGTTCTTC. Amino acids: CSASPRYNEQFF.

This clonotype was counted many times. V gene TRBV19 combines with J gene TRBJ2-1; D is unresolved. Germline CDR1 is LNHDA and CDR2 is SQIVND (reference sequence). The CDR3 is 15 residues long. V was cut by 4 bases and J by 0 bases, with 10 bases left in between. The CDR3 spells CASSRSLSSYNEQFF. The CDR3 DNA reads as TGTGCCAGTAGTAGGAGTCTAAGCTCCTACAATGAGCAGTTCTTC. Filled out from reference TRBV19 and TRBJ2-1, the complete variable domain reads DGGITQSPKYLFRKEGQNVTLSCEQNLNHDAMYWYRQDPGQGLRLIYYSQIVNDFQKGDIAEGYSVSREKKESFPLTVTSAQKNPTAFYLCASSRSLSSYNEQFFGPGTRLTVL.

The chain carries TRBV29-1 and TRBJ2-2; D may match TRBD1 or TRBD2 (5 bases each). Germline V gives CDR1 SQVTM, CDR2 ANQGSEA. V was trimmed by 3 bases and J by 0 bases, leaving 8 bases between them. The CDR3 length is 14 residues. The CDR3 region is CSVERGANTGELFF. The CDR3 DNA reads TGCAGCGTTGAGAGAGGGGCGAACACCGGGGAGCTGTTTTTT.

This clonotype has more than one count but fewer than ten. The chain uses TRBV13 and TRBJ2-7, with 8 positions matching TRBD2. The CDR3 has 17 residues. CDR1 PRHDT and CDR2 FYEKMQ come from the germline V gene (reference sequence). V shed 5 bases, J shed 1 base, and the junction held 13 bases outside the gene matches. The CDR3 nucleotides read TGTGCCAGCAGCCAGACTAGCGAAAGAACCTATTCCTACGAGCAGTACTTC. Protein: CASSQTSERTYSYEQYF. Based on the CDR3 plus reference TRBV13 and TRBJ2-7, the full variable domain is AAGVIQSPRHLIKEKRETATLKCYPIPRHDTVYWYQQGPGQDPQFLISFYEKMQSDKGSIPDRFSAQQFSDYHSELNMSSLELGDSALYFCASSQTSERTYSYEQYFGPGTRLTVT.

In its sample, this clonotype was seen many times. The CDR3 protein is CASSSGQSSTDTQYF. As DNA, the CDR3 is TGTGCCAGCAGTTCCGGACAGTCTAGCACAGATACGCAGTATTTT. The gene calls are TRBV12-3 or TRBV12-4 and TRBJ2-3; D possibly corresponds to TRBD1 (6 bases). The CDR3 loop spans 15 amino acids. Trimming cost V 4 bases and J 0 bases, with 11 bases left between them.

This clonotype was detected many times. The chain joins TRBV12-3 or TRBV12-4 to TRBJ1-5; TRBD1 might be the D (5 bases). The V gene lost 4 bases and the J gene lost 1 base, with 8 bases spanning the gap. This CDR3 has 14 amino acids. CDR3 DNA sequence: TGTGCCAGCAGTTCCGGGGGGAGCAATCAGCCCCAGCATTTT. This encodes CASSSGGSNQPQHF.

Concerning this clonotype itself: A much larger clone lies a single base off, so this may be a read error. The chain links TRBV18 to TRBJ2-7, with a tentative D call TRBD2 (5 bases). This CDR3 region has 14 residues. Germline CDR1 KGHSH, CDR2 LQKENI. CDR3 bases: TGTGTCAGCTCACCAGGACTCTCATCCTACGAGCAGTACTTC. Its protein product is CVSSPGLSSYEQYF.

J is TRBJ1-1 and V is TRBV19, with 8 bases lining up with TRBD1. Germline loops: CDR1 LNHDA, CDR2 SQIVND (reference sequence). This CDR3 has 15 amino acids. Trimming cost V 7 bases and J 0 bases; bases outside gene matches: 7. For the CDR3, the DNA is TGTGCCAGTACCCGGACAGGGCAAATGAACACTGAAGCTTTCTTT. Translated: CASTRTGQMNTEAFF.

This clonotype was found many times. This CDR3 is CASSTRGGNTEAFF. CDR3 bases: TGTGCCAGCAGCACTCGGGGGGGGAACACTGAAGCTTTCTTT. The chain carries TRBV3-1 and TRBJ1-1, with a possible D match to TRBD1 (5 bases). V lost 5 bases to trimming and J lost 1 base, with 11 bases between them. The CDR3 spans 14 residues. Germline CDR1 reads LGHDT; CDR2 reads YNNKEL (reference sequence).

This clonotype was observed at least ten times. The chain uses TRBV2 and TRBJ1-1, with TRBD1 matching 8 bases. Germline CDR1 SNHLY, CDR2 FYNNEI. This CDR3 region has 13 residues. Losses at the gene ends were 6 bases for V and 3 bases for J; bases not matched to a gene: 3. DNA of the CDR3: TGTGCCAGCAGGGACAGGGAGGACACTGAAGCTTTCTTT. It specifies CASRDREDTEAFF. The entire variable domain, with the rest obtained from reference TRBV2 and TRBJ1-1, is as follows: EPEVTQTPSHQVTQMGQEVILRCVPISNHLYFYWYRQILGQKVEFLVSFYNNEISEKSEIFDDQFSVERPDGSNFTLKIRSTKLEDSAMYFCASRDREDTEAFFGQGTRLTVV.